These 7 T cell receptor beta chains were sequenced from one sample in a study of shared clonotypes between healthy human individuals. Terminally differentiated effector memory CD45RA+ cells were excluded from the naive CD8 cells, which were CD45RO-negative and positively selected for CCR7. Data came from immunoSEQ multiplex PCR; TCRdb stores just in-frame clones and leaves some out. The sample consists of roughly 2.1 million clones, just over 90% of them appearing once. Sequenced material: naive CD8+ T cells from PBMCs. The receptors originated from a man between 18 and 29 years old in good health. Some clones in this sample may be carry-over from other donors' samples.

The rearrangement links TRBV9 to TRBJ2-2, with TRBD2 identical over 10 bases. The CDR3 spans 16 residues. The germline gives CDR1 SGDLS, CDR2 YYNGEE. V trimming: 0 bases; J trimming: 7 bases; junction bases outside the gene matches: 6. The CDR3 region is CASSVVIGLADGELFF. CDR3 bases: TGTGCCAGCAGCGTAGTAATTGGACTAGCGGACGGGGAGCTGTTTTTT.

This clone was counted once. The gene calls are TRBV11-2 and TRBJ2-3; 8 bases line up with TRBD2. CDR3 length: 15 amino acids. J was trimmed by 1 base and V by 2 bases; bases with no gene match: 2. CDR1 and CDR2 (germline): SGHAT, FQNNGV. CDR3 sequence reads: CASSLLAGRTDTQYF. The CDR3 DNA reads TGTGCCAGCAGCTTACTAGCGGGCCGCACAGATACGCAGTATTTT.

In this sample, this clone turned up once. The chain recombines TRBV25-1 with TRBJ2-3; tentative D call: TRBD2 (6 bases). V dropped 5 bases and J dropped 6 bases, with 12 bases sitting between them. Per the germline V gene, CDR1 is MGHDK and CDR2 is SYGVNS. The CDR3 covers 13 residues. CDR3 residues: CASSTGDFDTQYF. The CDR3 DNA follows: TGTGCCAGCAGTACCGGGGACTTCGATACGCAGTATTTT.

The V call is TRBV6-6, the J call TRBJ2-7; TRBD2 matches 10 bases. J gave up 3 bases and V 6 bases, and 8 bases lay outside the gene matches. The germline CDR1 and CDR2 sequences are MNHNY and SVGAGI (reference sequence). The CDR3 is made up of 15 amino acids. CDR3 coding DNA: TGTGCCAGCAGGACCTTAGCGGGAGGATACTACGAGCAGTACTTC. The encoded protein is CASRTLAGGYYEQYF.

This clone appeared a few times. V and J are TRBV9 and TRBJ1-1; D unresolved. The germline CDR1 and CDR2 sequences are SGDLS and YYNGEE. Between the trimmed V and J ends, which lost 0 bases and 0 bases, there was a span of 9 bases. The length of the CDR3 is 15 residues. The CDR3 region is CASSVDQALNTEAFF. Written as DNA, the CDR3 is TGTGCCAGCAGCGTAGATCAGGCGCTGAACACTGAAGCTTTCTTT.

This chain connects TRBV7-2 to TRBJ2-1, with D uncertain. CDR1 and CDR2 from the germline V gene are SGHTA and FQGNSA. The CDR3 sequence is 16 residues long. V was cut by 5 bases and J by 0 bases, with 14 bases left in between. CDR3 loop: CASSPSETSSYNEQFF. CDR3 bases: TGTGCCAGCAGCCCCAGCGAAACGAGCTCCTACAATGAGCAGTTCTTC.

V is TRBV27 and J is TRBJ1-2; perhaps TRBD1 as D (5 bases). The CDR3 spans 16 residues. V lost 5 bases, J lost 3 bases, and 19 bases lay in between. Germline-derived CDR1 and CDR2 are MNHEY and SMNVEV (reference sequence). Here the CDR3 reads CASSETGTGRHYGYTF. In nucleotides, the CDR3 is TGTGCCAGCAGTGAAACCGGGACGGGGAGACACTATGGCTACACCTTC.